The clone carrying this T cell receptor beta chain was seen a handful of times. Its antigen is unidentified. With a J-beta primer mix and a sample-barcoded 5' primer, a second PCR ran 7 to 11 cycles. Using its own MiXCR run on the 5' RACE reads, TCRdb lists one record per CDR3 protein. The data contain around 800,000 distinct CDR3 sequences, 44% of them singletons. These data belong to a study of blood T cells in healthy people across ages. Regarding the study as a whole: Considered underestimates were the diversity estimates obtained from one million T cells.

Extractions gave at least 5 micrograms of total RNA per sample. Per the germline V gene, CDR1 is LGHNA and CDR2 is YSLEER. The CDR3 contains 14 residues. Trimming removed 1 base from V and 0 bases from J, with 6 bases in between. This receptor was taken from a man in his sixties in good health. Material: blood. The rearrangement uses TRBV4-3 and TRBJ2-5, with no clear D. This CDR3 is CASSQVVNQETQYF. The CDR3 region has the DNA TGCGCCAGCAGCCAAGTCGTTAACCAAGAGACCCAGTACTTC.